This T cell receptor (beta chain) came from a study of response to subunit inactivated influenza vaccine. Study-level findings and limits: Researchers suggested that each seasonal influenza vaccination recruits few new T cells.

This clonotype occurred many times. Antigen: not known. TCRdb re-called the RT-PCR reads with MiXCR, one entry per CDR3 protein. The top ten clones hold 7.5% to 9% of a sample with 600,000 to 850,000 distinct CDR3 sequences, 12% to 15% of them seen once. Germline lookup yields CDR1 SQVTM and CDR2 ANQGSEA. There are 14 residues in the CDR3. The V gene end was trimmed by 5 bases and the J gene end by 2 bases; junction bases not matched to a gene: 4. The sample in question was PBMCs from blood, obtained around two weeks before vaccination. This chain links TRBV29-1 with TRBJ2-3; 10 nucleotides align to TRBD2. The TCR was taken from a man aged 45-65 years who received an inactivated influenza vaccine. The CDR3 DNA sequence: TGCAGCGTTTTGCTAGCGGGAGCCACAGATACGCAGTATTTT. Encoded protein: CSVLLAGATDTQYF.